The present T cell receptor (beta chain) was sequenced within a study of shared clonotypes between healthy human individuals. Germline V gene lookup returns CDR1 LNHDA and CDR2 SQIVND (reference sequence). This CDR3 is built from 14 residues. V was pared by 1 base and J by 6 bases, with 10 bases between. Per sorted-subset replicate PCR, input was 150 to 250 ng DNA, representing 30,000 to 35,000 T cell genomes. The data were produced by immunoSEQ multiplex PCR, yet TCRdb's version contains in-frame clones alone and is incomplete. Of about 550,000 clones in the sample, roughly 96% were seen once. In the naive CD8 group, cells lacked CD45RO and were positively selected for CCR7, so terminally differentiated effector memory CD45RA+ cells were left out. Those who donated were healthy HIV-negative adults, with no recent acute infections or vaccinations reported.

The TCR was taken from a woman in her twenties or thirties in good health. The chain joins TRBV19 to TRBJ2-1, with D possibly TRBD1 on 5 matching bases. Sequencing used naive CD8+ T cells sorted from blood. The CDR3 nucleotides are TGTGCCAGTAGTATAGTGTTGGGGCCCAATGAGCAGTTCTTC. Residues: CASSIVLGPNEQFF.